This TCR beta chain emerged from a study of shared clonotypes between healthy human individuals. Per the germline V gene, CDR1 is SNHLY and CDR2 is FYNNEI. The CDR3 runs 14 residues. The V segment lost 7 bases and the J segment 0 bases; nucleotides outside the gene matches: 4. The assay ran at deep level. Replicate PCRs run on sorted subsets employed approximately 0.2 ug DNA, 25,000 to 35,000 T cell genomes. Here immunoSEQ multiplex PCR was the method, and the copy in TCRdb shows in-frame clones only, minus some. In the table there are roughly 520,000 clones, approximately 95% of which are singletons.

This receptor was obtained from a woman aged 25 to 39 in good health. The chain is built from TRBV2 and TRBJ2-7; 9 nucleotides align to TRBD2. The sequencing input was naive CD4+ T cells sorted from blood. This sample's subset: CD45RA+ positively selected. CDR3 bases: TGTGCCAGCAACCTAGCGGGACCCTCCTACGAGCAGTACTTC. This sequence encodes CASNLAGPSYEQYF. The full variable domain, its missing parts supplied by reference TRBV2 and TRBJ2-7, is EPEVTQTPSHQVTQMGQEVILRCVPISNHLYFYWYRQILGQKVEFLVSFYNNEISEKSEIFDDQFSVERPDGSNFTLKIRSTKLEDSAMYFCASNLAGPSYEQYFGPGTRLTVT.